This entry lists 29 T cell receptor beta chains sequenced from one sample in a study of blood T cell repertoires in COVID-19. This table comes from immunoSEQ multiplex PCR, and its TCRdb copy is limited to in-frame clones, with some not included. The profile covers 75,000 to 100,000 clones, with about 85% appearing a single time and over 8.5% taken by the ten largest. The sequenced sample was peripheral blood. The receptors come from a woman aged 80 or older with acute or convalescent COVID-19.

CDR3 coding DNA: TGCGCCAGCAAGGTCCGGACAGGCGTAGGGGAGCAGTACTTC. The encoded protein is CASKVRTGVGEQYF. The V gene is TRBV5-1, the J gene TRBJ2-7; the match to TRBD1 covers 7 bases. The CDR3 has 14 amino acids. Germline V gene sequence: CDR1 SGHRS, CDR2 YFSETQ. The V segment lost 6 bases and the J segment 7 bases; nucleotides outside the gene matches: 13.

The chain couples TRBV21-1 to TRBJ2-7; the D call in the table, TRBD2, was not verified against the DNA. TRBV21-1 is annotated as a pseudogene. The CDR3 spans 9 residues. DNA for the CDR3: TGTGCCAGCAGCAGGGAGAGAAGGGTC. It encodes CASSRERRV.

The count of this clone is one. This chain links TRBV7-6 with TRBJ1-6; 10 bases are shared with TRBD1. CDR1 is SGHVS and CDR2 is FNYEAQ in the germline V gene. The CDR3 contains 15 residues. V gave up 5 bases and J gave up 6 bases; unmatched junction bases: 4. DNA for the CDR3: TGTGCCAGCAGCGTCGGACAGGGGGGTAATTCACCCCTCCACTTT. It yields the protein CASSVGQGGNSPLHF.

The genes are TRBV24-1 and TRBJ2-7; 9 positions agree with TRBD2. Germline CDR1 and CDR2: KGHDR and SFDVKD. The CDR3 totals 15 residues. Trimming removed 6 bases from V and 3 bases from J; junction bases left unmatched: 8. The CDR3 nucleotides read TGTGCCACCAGTCCCGCGGGGGGGATGCACTACGAGCAGTACTTC. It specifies CATSPAGGMHYEQYF.

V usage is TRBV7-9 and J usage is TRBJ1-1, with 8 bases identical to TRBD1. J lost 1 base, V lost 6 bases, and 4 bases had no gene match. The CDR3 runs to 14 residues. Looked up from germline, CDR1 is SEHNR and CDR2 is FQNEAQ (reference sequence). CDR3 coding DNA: TGTGCCAGCAGGTCGCAGGGGGCGAACACTGAAGCTTTCTTT. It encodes CASRSQGANTEAFF.

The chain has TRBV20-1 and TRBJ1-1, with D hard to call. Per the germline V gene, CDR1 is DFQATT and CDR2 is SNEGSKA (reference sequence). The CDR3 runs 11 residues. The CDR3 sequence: CGCSASIGPFF. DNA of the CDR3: TGCGGGTGCAGTGCTAGCATTGGTCCCTTCTTT.

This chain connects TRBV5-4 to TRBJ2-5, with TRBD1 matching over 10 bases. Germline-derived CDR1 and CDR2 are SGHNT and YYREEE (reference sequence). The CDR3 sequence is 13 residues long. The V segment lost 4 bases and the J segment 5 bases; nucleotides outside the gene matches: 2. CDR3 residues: CASSDRGLETQYF. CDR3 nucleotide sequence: TGTGCCAGCAGCGACAGGGGGCTTGAGACCCAGTACTTC.

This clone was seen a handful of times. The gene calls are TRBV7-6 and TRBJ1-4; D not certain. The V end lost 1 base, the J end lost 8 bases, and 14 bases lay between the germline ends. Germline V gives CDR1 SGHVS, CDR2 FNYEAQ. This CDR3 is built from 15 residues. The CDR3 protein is CASSLDGRETEKLFF. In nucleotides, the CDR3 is TGTGCCAGCAGCTTAGACGGACGGGAGACGGAAAAACTGTTTTTT.

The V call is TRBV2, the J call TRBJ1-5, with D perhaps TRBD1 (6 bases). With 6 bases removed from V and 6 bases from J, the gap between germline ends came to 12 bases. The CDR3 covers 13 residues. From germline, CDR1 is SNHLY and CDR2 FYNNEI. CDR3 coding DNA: TGTGCCAGCAGAGGGGGTCTCATTCAGCCCCAGCATTTT. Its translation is CASRGGLIQPQHF.

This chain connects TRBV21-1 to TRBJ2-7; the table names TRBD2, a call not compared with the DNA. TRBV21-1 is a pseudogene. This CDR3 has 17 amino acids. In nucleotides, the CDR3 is TGTGCCAGCAGCAAAGGGGTCTGGGGGGGAAAAGTCTACGAGCAGTACGTC. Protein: CASSKGVWGGKVYEQYV.

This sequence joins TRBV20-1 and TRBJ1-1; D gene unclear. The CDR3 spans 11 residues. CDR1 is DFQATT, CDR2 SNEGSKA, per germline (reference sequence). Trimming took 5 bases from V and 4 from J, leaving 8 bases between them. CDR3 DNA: TGCAGTGCTGGCCCTAGCACTGAAGCTTTCTTT. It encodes CSAGPSTEAFF.

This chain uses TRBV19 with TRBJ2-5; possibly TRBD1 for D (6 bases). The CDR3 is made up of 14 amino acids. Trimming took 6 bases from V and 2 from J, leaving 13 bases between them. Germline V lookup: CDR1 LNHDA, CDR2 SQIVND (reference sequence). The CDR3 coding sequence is TGTGCCAGTAGCCGGACAGTAACGCAAGAGACCCAGTACTTC. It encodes CASSRTVTQETQYF.

The CDR3 loop reads CSATERGDGADTQYF. CDR3 DNA sequence: TGCAGTGCTACTGAGCGGGGGGACGGCGCAGATACGCAGTATTTT. The rearrangement links TRBV20-1 to TRBJ2-3; 9 bases are a match to TRBD2. Germline V gives CDR1 DFQATT, CDR2 SNEGSKA (reference sequence). The CDR3 totals 15 residues. V lost 4 bases, J lost 4 bases, and 9 bases stayed unmatched.

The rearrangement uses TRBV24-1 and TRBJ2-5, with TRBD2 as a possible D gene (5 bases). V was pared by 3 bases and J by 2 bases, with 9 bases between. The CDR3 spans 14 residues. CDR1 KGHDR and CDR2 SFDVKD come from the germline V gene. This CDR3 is CATSDPSGQETQYF. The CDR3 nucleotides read TGTGCCACCAGTGATCCGAGCGGACAAGAGACCCAGTACTTC.

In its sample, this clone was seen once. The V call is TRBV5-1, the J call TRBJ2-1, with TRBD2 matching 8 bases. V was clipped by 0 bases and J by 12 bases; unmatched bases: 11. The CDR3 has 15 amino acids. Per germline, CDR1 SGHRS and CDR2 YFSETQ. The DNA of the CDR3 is TGCGCCAGCAGCTTGGATAGCGGGGCCGGCAAGGTGCAGTTCTTC. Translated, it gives CASSLDSGAGKVQFF.

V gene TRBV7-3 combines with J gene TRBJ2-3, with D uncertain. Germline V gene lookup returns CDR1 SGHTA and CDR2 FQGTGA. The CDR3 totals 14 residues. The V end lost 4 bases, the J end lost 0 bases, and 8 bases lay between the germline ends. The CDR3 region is CASSSSVSTDTQYF. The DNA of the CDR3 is TGTGCCAGCAGCTCCTCTGTTAGCACAGATACGCAGTATTTT.

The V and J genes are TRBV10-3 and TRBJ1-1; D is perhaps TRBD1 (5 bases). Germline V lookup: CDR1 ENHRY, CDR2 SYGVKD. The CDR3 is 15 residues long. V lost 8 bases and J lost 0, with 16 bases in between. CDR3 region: CAIRRGRGLNTEAFF. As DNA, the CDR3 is TGTGCCATCCGCCGAGGGAGGGGTTTGAACACTGAAGCTTTCTTT.

The DNA for the CDR3 is TGTGCCAGCAGTTCGGGTCTAGGAGGCTACACCTTC. Encoded protein: CASSSGLGGYTF. This chain uses TRBV6-1 with TRBJ1-2; D remains ambiguous. CDR3 length equals 12 residues. The germline V gene encodes CDR1 MNHNS and CDR2 SASEGT. With 5 bases removed from V and 8 bases from J, the gap between germline ends came to 12 bases.

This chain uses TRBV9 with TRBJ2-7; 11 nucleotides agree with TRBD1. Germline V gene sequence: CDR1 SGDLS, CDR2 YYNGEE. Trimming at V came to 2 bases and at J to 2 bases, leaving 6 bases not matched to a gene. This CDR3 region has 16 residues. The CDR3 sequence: CASSVLGTGGPYEQYF. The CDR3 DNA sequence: TGTGCCAGCAGCGTCCTCGGGACAGGGGGACCCTACGAGCAGTACTTC.

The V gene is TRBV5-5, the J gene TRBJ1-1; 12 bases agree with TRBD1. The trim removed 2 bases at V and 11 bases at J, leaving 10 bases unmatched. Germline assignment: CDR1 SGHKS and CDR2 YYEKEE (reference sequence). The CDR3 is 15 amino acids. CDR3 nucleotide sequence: TGTGCCAGCAGCTTTCTGGGACAGGGGGCCGGTGGGGCTTTCTTT. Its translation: CASSFLGQGAGGAFF.

The CDR3 sequence: CASSIEAGYEQYF. CDR3 nucleotides: TGTGCCAGTAGTATAGAGGCGGGCTACGAGCAGTACTTC. The chain is built from TRBV19 and TRBJ2-7; D is possibly TRBD2 (5 bases). V was trimmed by 0 bases and J by 3 bases, leaving 6 bases between them. This CDR3 is built from 13 residues. Germline CDR1 is LNHDA and CDR2 is SQIVND (reference sequence). Filled out from reference TRBV19 and TRBJ2-7, the complete variable domain reads DGGITQSPKYLFRKEGQNVTLSCEQNLNHDAMYWYRQDPGQGLRLIYYSQIVNDFQKGDIAEGYSVSREKKESFPLTVTSAQKNPTAFYLCASSIEAGYEQYFGPGTRLTVT.

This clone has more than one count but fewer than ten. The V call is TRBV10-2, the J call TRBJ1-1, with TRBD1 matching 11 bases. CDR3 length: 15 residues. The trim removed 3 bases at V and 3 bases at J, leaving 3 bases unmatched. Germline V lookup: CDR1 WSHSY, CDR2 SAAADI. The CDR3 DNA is TGCGCCAGCAGTGACCCGGGACAGGGGGACACTGAAGCTTTCTTT. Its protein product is CASSDPGQGDTEAFF.

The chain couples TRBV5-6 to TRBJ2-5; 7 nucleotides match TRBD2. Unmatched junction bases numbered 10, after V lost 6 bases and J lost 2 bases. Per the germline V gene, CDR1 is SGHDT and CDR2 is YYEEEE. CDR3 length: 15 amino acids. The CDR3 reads CASTTLGRGQETQYF. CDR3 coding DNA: TGTGCCAGCACGACTCTTGGGCGGGGGCAAGAGACCCAGTACTTC.

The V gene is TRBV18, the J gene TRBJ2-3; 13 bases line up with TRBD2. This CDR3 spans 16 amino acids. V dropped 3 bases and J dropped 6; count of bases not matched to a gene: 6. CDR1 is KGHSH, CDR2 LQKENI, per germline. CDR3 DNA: TGTGCCAGCTCACCCGGGACTAGCGGGGCTTTGGATACGCAGTATTTT. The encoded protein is CASSPGTSGALDTQYF.

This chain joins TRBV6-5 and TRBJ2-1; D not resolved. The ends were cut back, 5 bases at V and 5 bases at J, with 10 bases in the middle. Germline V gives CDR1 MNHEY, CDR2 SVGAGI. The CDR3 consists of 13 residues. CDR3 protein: CASSLQTNNEQFF. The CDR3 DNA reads TGTGCCAGCAGTCTTCAGACAAACAATGAGCAGTTCTTC.

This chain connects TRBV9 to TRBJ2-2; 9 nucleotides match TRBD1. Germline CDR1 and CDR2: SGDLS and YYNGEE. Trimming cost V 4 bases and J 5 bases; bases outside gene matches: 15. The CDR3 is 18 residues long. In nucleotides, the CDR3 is TGTGCCAGCAGCCCCCTACCGGGACAGGGTTGGCAGACCGGGGAGCTGTTTTTT. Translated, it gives CASSPLPGQGWQTGELFF.

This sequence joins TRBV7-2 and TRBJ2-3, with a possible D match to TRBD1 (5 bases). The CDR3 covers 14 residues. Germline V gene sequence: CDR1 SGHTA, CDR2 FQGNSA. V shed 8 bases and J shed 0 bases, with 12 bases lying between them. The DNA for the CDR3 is TGTGCCAGCCGACTTAGGGGTAGCACAGATACGCAGTATTTT. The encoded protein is CASRLRGSTDTQYF.

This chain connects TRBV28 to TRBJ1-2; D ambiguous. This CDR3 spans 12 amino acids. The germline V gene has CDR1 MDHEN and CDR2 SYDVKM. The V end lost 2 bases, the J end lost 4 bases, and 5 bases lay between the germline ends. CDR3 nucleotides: TGTGCCAGCAGTTTACCTACCTATGGCTACACCTTC. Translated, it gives CASSLPTYGYTF.

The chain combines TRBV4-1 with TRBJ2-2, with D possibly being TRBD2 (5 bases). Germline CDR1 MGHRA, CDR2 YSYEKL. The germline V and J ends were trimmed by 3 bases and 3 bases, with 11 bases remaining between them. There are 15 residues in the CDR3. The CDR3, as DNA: TGCGCCAGCAGCCACGGGAAGGGCGACACCGGGGAGCTGTTTTTT. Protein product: CASSHGKGDTGELFF.